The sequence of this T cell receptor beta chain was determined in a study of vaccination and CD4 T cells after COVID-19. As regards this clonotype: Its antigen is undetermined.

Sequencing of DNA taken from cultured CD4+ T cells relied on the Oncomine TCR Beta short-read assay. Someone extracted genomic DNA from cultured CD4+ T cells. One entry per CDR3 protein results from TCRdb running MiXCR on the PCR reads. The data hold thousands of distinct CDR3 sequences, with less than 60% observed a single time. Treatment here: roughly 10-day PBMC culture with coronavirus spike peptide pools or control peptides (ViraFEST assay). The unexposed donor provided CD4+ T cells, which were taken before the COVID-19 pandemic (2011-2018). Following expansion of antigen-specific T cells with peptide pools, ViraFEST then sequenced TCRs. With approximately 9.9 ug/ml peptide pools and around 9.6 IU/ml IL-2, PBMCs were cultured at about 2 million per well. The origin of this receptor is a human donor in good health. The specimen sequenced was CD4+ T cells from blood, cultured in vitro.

CDR3: CASRAGQGFGLETQYF. CDR3 DNA sequence: TGTGCCAGTAGGGCGGGACAGGGGTTTGGTTTGGAGACCCAGTACTTC. This sequence joins TRBV19 and TRBJ2-5, with 10 bases that match TRBD1. CDR3 size: 16 residues. Losses at the gene ends were 6 bases for V and 5 bases for J; bases not matched to a gene: 12. Per the germline V gene, CDR1 is LNHDA and CDR2 is SQIVND (reference sequence).